This T cell receptor (beta chain) was recovered during a study of cytomegalovirus exposure and HLA in healthy donors. Looking at the study overall: From approximately 170 million T cells, an earlier analysis saw 120 million or so unique TCR beta sequences. Study findings and constraints: TCR beta V- and J-gene trimming, according to a later analysis, was linked to a missense DCLRE1C variant. Productive status was seen about 90% or about 30% of the time for most TCR beta V segments in an earlier analysis.

Germline V gene data show CDR1 as SGHNT and CDR2 as YYREEE (reference sequence). Trimming cost V 0 bases and J 8 bases, with 14 bases left between them. The length of the CDR3 is 14 residues. The PCR ran on 60 Vbeta and 13 Jbeta primers. Original handling: A later analysis counted 70 million to 85 million unique TCR beta chains, roughly 11 million shared. TCRdb keeps only in-frame clones here, not all; method: immunoSEQ multiplex PCR. From that table come the V and J calls and clone size; the DNA was used to work out D and trimming. This table holds tens of thousands of clones, 60% to 80% found once. With regard to this clone: As yet, its antigen is unknown.

The gene calls are TRBV5-4 and TRBJ1-2, with D maybe TRBD1 (6 bases). Sequenced sample: PBMCs. The source of this sequence is a woman between 40 and 50 years old in good health and CMV-seropositive. DNA for the CDR3: TGTGCCAGCAGCTTGGTGGCAGGGGATGGCGGCTACACCTTC. Translating gives CASSLVAGDGGYTF.